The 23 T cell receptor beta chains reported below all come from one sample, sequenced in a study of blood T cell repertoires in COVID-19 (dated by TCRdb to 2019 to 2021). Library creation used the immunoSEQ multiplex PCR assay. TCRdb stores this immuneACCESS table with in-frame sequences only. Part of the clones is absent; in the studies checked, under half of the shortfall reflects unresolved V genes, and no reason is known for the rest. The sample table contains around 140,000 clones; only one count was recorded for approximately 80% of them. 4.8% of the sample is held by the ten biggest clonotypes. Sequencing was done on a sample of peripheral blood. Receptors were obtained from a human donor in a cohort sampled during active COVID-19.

CDR3 region: CASRPGQNTGELFF. The CDR3 DNA reads TGTGCCAGTAGGCCGGGACAGAACACCGGGGAGCTGTTTTTT. The rearrangement uses TRBV19 and TRBJ2-2; D may be TRBD1 (6 bases). The CDR3 length is 14 residues. With 6 bases removed from V and 1 base from J, the gap between germline ends came to 9 bases. Germline CDR1 reads LNHDA; CDR2 reads SQIVND (reference sequence).

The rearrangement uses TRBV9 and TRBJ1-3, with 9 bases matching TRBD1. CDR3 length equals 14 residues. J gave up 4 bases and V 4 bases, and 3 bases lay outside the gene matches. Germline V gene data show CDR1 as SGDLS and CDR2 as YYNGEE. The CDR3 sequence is CASSPGTGGNTIYF. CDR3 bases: TGTGCCAGCAGCCCCGGGACAGGGGGAAACACCATATATTTT.

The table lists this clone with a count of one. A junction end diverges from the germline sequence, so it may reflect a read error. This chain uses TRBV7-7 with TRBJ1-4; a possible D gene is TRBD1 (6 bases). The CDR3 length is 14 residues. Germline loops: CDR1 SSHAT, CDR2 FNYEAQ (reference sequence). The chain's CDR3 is CASSLGGGDEKLFF. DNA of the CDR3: TGTGCTAGCAGCTTGGGAGGGGGGGACGAAAAACTGTTTTTT.

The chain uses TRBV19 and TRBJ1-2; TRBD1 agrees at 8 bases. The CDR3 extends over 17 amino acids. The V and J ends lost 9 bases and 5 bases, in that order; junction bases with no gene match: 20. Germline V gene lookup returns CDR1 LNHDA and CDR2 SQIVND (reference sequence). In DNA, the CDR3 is TGTGCCAGCCGAACCAGGGGAATGGGACAGGAGATATATGGCTACACCTTC. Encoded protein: CASRTRGMGQEIYGYTF.

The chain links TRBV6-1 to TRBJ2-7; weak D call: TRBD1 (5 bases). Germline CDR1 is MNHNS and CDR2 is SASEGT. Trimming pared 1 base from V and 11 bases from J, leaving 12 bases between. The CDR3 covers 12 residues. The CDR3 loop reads CASSEGTRSKYV. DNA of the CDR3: TGTGCCAGCAGTGAAGGGACACGTAGTAAGTACGTC.

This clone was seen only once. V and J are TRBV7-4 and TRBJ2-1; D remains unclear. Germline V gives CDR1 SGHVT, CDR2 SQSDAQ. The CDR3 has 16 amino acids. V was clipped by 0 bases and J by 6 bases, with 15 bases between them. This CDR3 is CASSLAERPEVNEQFF. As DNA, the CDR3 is TGTGCCAGCAGCTTAGCGGAAAGGCCTGAGGTCAATGAGCAGTTCTTC.

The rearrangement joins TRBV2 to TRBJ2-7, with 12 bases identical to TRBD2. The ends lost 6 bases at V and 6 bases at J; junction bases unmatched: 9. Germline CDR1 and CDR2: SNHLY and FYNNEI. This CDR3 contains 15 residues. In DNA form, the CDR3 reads TGTGCCAGCAGGGATCTAGCGGGAGGGCCGGGCGAGCAGTACGTC. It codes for CASRDLAGGPGEQYV.

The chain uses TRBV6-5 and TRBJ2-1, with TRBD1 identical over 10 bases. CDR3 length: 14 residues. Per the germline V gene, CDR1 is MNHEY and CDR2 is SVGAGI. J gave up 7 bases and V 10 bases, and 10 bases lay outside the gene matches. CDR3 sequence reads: CATSGTGVWNEQFF. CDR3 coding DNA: TGTGCCACCTCCGGGACAGGGGTTTGGAATGAGCAGTTCTTC.

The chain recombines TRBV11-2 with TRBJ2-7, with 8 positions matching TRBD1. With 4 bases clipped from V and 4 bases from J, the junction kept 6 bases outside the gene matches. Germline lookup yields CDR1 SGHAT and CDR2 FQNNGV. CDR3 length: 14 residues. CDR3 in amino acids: CASSYGQGRYEQYF. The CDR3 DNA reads TGTGCCAGCAGCTACGGACAGGGTCGGTACGAGCAGTACTTC.

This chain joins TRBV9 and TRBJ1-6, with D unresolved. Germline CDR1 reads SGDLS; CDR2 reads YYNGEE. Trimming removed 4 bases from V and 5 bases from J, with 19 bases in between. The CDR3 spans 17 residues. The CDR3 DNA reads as TGTGCCAGCAGCAAGGAGTTAGGATCCTCTAATAATTCACCCCTCCACTTT. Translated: CASSKELGSSNNSPLHF.

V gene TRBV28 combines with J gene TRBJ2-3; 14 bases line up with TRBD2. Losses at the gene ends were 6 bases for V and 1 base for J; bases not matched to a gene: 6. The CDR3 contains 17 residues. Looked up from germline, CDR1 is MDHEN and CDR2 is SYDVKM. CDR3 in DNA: TGTGCCAGCAGCACCTTGGGACTAGCGGGGGGCACAGATACGCAGTATTTT. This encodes CASSTLGLAGGTDTQYF.

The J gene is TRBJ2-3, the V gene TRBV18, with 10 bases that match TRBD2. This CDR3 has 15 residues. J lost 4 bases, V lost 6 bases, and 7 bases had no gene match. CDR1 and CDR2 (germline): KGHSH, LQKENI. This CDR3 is CASSLTSGVADTQYF. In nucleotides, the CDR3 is TGTGCCAGCTCCCTCACTAGCGGGGTAGCAGATACGCAGTATTTT.

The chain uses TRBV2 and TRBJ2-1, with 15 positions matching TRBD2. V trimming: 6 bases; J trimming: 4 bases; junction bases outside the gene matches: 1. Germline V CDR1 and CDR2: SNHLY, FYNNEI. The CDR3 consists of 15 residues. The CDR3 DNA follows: TGTGCCAGCAGAGGGACTAGCGGGAGGTACAATGAGCAGTTCTTC. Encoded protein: CASRGTSGRYNEQFF.

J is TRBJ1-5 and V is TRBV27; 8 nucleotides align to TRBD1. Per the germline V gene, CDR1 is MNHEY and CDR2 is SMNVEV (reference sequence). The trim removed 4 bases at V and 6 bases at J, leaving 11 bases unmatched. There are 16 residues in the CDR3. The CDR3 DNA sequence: TGTGCCAGCAGTTCGTACCAGGGGGCCGTTGGTCAGCCCCAGCATTTT. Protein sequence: CASSSYQGAVGQPQHF.

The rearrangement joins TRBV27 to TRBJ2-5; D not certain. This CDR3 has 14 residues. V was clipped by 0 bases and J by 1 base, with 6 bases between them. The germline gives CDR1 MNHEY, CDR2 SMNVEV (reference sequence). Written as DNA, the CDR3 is TGTGCCAGCAGTTTATCGATAGCCCAAGAGACCCAGTACTTC. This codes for CASSLSIAQETQYF.

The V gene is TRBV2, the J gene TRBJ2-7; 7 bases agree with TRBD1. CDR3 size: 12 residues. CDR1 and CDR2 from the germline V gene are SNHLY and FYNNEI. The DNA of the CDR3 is TGTGCCAGCAGTGAGGCCGGGACAGTCGGTCGGGTC. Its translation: CASSEAGTVGRV.

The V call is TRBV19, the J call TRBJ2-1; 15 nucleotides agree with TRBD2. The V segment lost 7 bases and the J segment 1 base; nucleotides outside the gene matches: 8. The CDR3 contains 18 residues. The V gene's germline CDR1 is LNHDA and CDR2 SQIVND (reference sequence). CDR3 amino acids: CASTPIGTSGRSYNEQFF. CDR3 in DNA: TGTGCCAGTACCCCGATAGGGACTAGCGGGAGGTCCTACAATGAGCAGTTCTTC.

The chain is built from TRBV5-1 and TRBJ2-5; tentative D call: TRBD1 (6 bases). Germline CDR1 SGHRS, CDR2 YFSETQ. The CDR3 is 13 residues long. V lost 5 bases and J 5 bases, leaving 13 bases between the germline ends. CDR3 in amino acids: CASSPEGQETQYF. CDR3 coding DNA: TGCGCCAGCAGTCCCGAAGGACAGGAGACCCAGTACTTC. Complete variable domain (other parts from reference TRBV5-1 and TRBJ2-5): KAGVTQTPRYLIKTRGQQVTLSCSPISGHRSVSWYQQTPGQGLQFLFEYFSETQRNKGNFPGRFSGRQFSNSRSEMNVSTLELGDSALYLCASSPEGQETQYFGPGTRLLVL.

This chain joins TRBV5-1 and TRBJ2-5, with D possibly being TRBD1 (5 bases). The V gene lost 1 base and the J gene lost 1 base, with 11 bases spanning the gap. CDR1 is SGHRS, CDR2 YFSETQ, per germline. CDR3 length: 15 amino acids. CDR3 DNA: TGCGCCAGCAGCTTGTCCGGACATCGCCAAGAGACCCAGTACTTC. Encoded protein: CASSLSGHRQETQYF.

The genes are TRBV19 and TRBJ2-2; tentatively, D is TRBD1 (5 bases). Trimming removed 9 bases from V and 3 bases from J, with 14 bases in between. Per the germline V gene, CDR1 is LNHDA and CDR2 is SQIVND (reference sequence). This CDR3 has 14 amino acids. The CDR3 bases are TGTGCCAGCGCGCAAAGGGGCGACACCGGGGAGCTGTTTTTT. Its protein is CASAQRGDTGELFF.

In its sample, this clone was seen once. In DNA, the CDR3 is TGTGCCACCAGCCCAAGTGGGGGGGTCGGGACCCAGTACTTC. Its protein is CATSPSGGVGTQYF. The rearrangement joins TRBV24-1 to TRBJ2-5; 7 bases are shared with TRBD2. Germline CDR1 KGHDR, CDR2 SFDVKD. V lost 7 bases to trimming and J lost 7 bases; unmatched junction nucleotides: 11. The CDR3 runs to 14 residues.

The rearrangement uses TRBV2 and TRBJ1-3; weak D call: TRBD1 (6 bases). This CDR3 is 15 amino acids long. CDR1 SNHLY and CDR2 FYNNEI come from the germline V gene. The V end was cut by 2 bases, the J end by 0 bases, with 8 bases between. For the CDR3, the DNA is TGTGCCAGCAGTGAAACCAGGGGCTCTGGAAACACCATATATTTT. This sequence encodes CASSETRGSGNTIYF.

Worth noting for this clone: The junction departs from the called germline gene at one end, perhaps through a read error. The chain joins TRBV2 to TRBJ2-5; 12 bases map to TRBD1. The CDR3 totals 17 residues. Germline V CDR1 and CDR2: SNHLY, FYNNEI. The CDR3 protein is CASSTSIRDRGRAGRNF. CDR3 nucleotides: TGTGCCAGCAGTACTTCTATCCGGGACAGGGGGCGGGCTGGAAGAAACTTC.